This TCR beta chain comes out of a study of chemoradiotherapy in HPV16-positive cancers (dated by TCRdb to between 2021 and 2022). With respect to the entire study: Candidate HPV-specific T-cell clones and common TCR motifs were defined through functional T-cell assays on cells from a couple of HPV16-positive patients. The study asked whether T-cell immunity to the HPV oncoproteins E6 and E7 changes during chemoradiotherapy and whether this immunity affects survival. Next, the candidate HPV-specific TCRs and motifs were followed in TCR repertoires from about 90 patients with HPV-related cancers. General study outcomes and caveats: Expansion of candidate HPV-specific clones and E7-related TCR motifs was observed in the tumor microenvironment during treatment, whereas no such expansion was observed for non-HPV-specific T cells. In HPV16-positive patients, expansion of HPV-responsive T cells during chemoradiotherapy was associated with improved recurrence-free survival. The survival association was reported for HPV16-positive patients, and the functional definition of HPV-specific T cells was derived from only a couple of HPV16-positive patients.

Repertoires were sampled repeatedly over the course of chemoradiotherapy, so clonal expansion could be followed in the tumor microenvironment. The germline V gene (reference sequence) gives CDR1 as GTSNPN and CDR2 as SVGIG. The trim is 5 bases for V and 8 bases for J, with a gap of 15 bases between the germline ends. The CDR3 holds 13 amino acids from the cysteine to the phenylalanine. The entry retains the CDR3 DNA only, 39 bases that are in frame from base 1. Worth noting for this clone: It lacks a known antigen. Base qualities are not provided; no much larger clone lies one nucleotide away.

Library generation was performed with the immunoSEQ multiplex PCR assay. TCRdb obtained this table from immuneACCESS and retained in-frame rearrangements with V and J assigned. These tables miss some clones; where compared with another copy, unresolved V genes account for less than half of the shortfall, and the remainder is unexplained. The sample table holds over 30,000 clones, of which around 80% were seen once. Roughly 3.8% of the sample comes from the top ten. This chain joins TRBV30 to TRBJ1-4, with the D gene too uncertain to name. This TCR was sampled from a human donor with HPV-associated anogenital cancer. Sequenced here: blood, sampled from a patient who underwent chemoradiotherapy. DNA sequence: TGTGCCTGGGAGCAAGGCTCGGGGGAAAAACTGTTTTTT. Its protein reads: CAWEQGSGEKLFF.